This T cell receptor (beta chain) was recovered during a study of shared clonotypes between healthy human individuals. This clone was picked up a small number of times. Its cognate antigen is unknown. Researchers divided each subset's genomic DNA evenly across several immunoSEQ plates. Using immunoSEQ multiplex PCR, the repertoire was profiled, and TCRdb retains in-frame clones only, with some absent. This sample carries 1 million to 1.2 million clones, approximately 80% of them seen once, and the ten largest clones take roughly 0.82%. Notes on the study in general: Large sequencing depth failed to make sorted-subset sequencing complete, rarefaction showed.

Trimming took 7 bases from V and 1 from J, leaving 17 bases between them. Looked up from germline, CDR1 is LNHDA and CDR2 is SQIVND (reference sequence). CDR3 size: 15 residues. The gene calls are TRBV19 and TRBJ2-7; no firm D call. This TCR came from a man between 18 and 29 years old in good health. Some clones in this sample may be carry-over from other donors' samples. Material: memory CD4+ T cells from PBMCs. Subset described: CD45RA-negative fraction. The CDR3 sequence: CASTKNREGSYEQYF. As DNA, the CDR3 is TGTGCCAGTACCAAAAATAGGGAAGGGTCCTACGAGCAGTACTTC. The variable domain in full, completed from reference TRBV19 and TRBJ2-7, reads DGGITQSPKYLFRKEGQNVTLSCEQNLNHDAMYWYRQDPGQGLRLIYYSQIVNDFQKGDIAEGYSVSREKKESFPLTVTSAQKNPTAFYLCASTKNREGSYEQYFGPGTRLTVT.